This T cell receptor beta chain was recovered during a study of OX40 agonist ivuxolimab in advanced cancers. Findings and caveats of the study: At 0.1 to 3.0 mg/kg, clonal expansion of CD4+ and CD8+ blood T cells had occurred by week 6. Normalized T-cell clonal expansion was also low in a subset of nonresponders.

Clones were read by immunoSEQ multiplex PCR, and TCRdb kept only the in-frame ones, dropping some. In the table there are tens of thousands of clones, approximately 90% of which are singletons. Regarding this clone: Its antigen is not identified.

The germline V gene encodes CDR1 SGHNT and CDR2 YYREEE (reference sequence). The CDR3 spans 14 residues. V was cut by 4 bases and J by 3 bases, with 12 bases left in between. This chain joins TRBV5-4 and TRBJ2-3; TRBD2 is a possible D gene (6 bases). The input for sequencing was CD4+ or CD8+ T cells sorted from blood, taken in a trial of the OX40 agonist ivuxolimab. The sequence came from an adult with an advanced solid tumor such as melanoma, head and neck, liver or kidney cancer. CDR3 sequence: CASSGTGLTDTQYF. In DNA, the CDR3 is TGTGCCAGCAGCGGGACGGGACTTACAGATACGCAGTATTTT. Full variable domain (missing parts from reference TRBV5-4 and TRBJ2-3): ETGVTQSPTHLIKTRGQQVTLRCSSQSGHNTVSWYQQALGQGPQFIFQYYREEENGRGNFPPRFSGLQFPNYSSELNVNALELDDSALYLCASSGTGLTDTQYFGPGTRLTVL.